This T cell receptor beta chain was sequenced for a study of OX40 agonist ivuxolimab in advanced cancers. General notes on the study: Ivuxolimab, which targeted the costimulatory receptor OX40 (CD134), was an agonistic, fully human IgG2 monoclonal antibody. Peripheral TCRbeta sequencing was intended to test whether TCR sequence diversity was altered and clonal T-cell expansion was caused by ivuxolimab. A male proportion of nearly 85% and a mean age of roughly 55 years, ranging from roughly 23 to 79, were recorded for the dose-escalation cohort. Intravenous ivuxolimab was administered to patients every 2 weeks at six dose levels: 0.01, 0.1, 0.3, 1.5, 3 and 10 mg/kg. The monotherapy dose-escalation portion (N ≈ 57 patients) of the phase I ivuxolimab trial is reported in the paper. Among the 50 to 55 dose-escalation patients, about 20 had hepatocellular carcinoma, roughly 15 melanoma, 9 renal cell carcinoma and 9 head and neck cancer. Partial responses were achieved by three dose-escalation patients, of whom one had hepatocellular carcinoma and two had cutaneous melanoma. Prior anti-PD-1, anti-PD-L1 or anti-CTLA-4 therapy was permitted, and checkpoint inhibitors had been received by around 40% of dose-escalation patients. The study at large found these results: After ivuxolimab, expanded clones were on average more numerous among CD8+ T cells than among CD4+ T cells. In partial responders in the 0.1-3.0 mg/kg groups, normalized peripheral clonal expansion was found to be among the lowest, especially among CD8+ T cells. At doses of 0.1 to 3.0 mg/kg, clonal expansion of both CD4+ and CD8+ T cells in blood was seen between baseline and week 6. Low levels of normalized T-cell clonal expansion were also seen in some patients who did not respond. Antigen specificity was not determined for the clonally expanded peripheral T cells.

Per the germline V gene (reference sequence), LNHDA is the CDR1 and SQIVND is the CDR2. The CDR3 holds 14 amino acids from the cysteine to the phenylalanine. Only the CDR3 part of the read is kept: 42 bases, read in frame from the first base. V drops 6 bases and J drops 4 bases, leaving 13 bases in between. Genomic DNA was extracted from sorted cells for sequencing of the TCRbeta CDR3 region. The immunoSEQ Assay was used to sequence the TCRbeta CDR3 regions. This immuneACCESS table, as held by TCRdb, lists in-frame sequences with V and J called but not all clones. Of the missing ones, under half trace to an unresolved V gene in checked studies; the others have no known cause. The sample yields about 91,000 clones; around nine tenths were counted once. 0.5% of the sample belongs to the ten largest clones. Note on this clone: Its binding antigen is unknown. No qualities accompany the bases; no much larger clone lies one base away.

Patients with autoimmune disease history or receiving systemic immunosuppression were excluded from the trial. Peripheral blood for TCR sequencing was collected from all dose cohorts at baseline, on cycle 4 day 1, and on cycle 7 day 1. Samples came from an open-label, multicenter, first-in-human phase I dose-escalation trial of ivuxolimab. Adults with locally advanced or metastatic melanoma, renal cell, hepatocellular, or head and neck squamous cell carcinoma were enrolled in the trial. Before TCR sequencing, CD4+ T cells and CD8+ T cells were sorted from peripheral blood as separate populations. The sequencing used CD4+ or CD8+ T cells sorted from blood, collected in a trial of the OX40 agonist ivuxolimab. The V gene is TRBV19 and the J gene is TRBJ1-3; the D gene cannot be named for sure. The sequence was collected from an adult with an advanced solid tumor such as melanoma, head and neck, liver or kidney cancer. The bases are TGTGCCAGTAGGCATTGGCAGGACGGAAACACCATATATTTT. Its translation reads: CASRHWQDGNTIYF. Where the CDR3 stops, the reference TRBV19 and TRBJ1-3 genes take over; the full variable domain is DGGITQSPKYLFRKEGQNVTLSCEQNLNHDAMYWYRQDPGQGLRLIYYSQIVNDFQKGDIAEGYSVSREKKESFPLTVTSAQKNPTAFYLCASRHWQDGNTIYFGEGSWLTVV.